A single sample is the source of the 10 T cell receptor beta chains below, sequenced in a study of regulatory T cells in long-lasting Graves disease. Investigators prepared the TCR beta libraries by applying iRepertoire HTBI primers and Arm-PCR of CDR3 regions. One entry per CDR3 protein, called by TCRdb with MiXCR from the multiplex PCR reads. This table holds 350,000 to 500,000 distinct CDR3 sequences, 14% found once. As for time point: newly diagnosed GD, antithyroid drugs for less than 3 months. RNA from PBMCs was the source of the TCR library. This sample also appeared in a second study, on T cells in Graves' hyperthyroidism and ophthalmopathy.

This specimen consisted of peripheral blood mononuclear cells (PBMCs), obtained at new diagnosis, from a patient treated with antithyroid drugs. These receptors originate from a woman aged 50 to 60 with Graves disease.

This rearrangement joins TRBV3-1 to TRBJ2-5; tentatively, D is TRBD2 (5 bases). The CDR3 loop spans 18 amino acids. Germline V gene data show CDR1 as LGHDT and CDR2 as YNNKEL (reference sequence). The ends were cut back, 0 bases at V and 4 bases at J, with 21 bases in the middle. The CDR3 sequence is CASSQDSGPLRARETQYF. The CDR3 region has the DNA TGTGCCAGCAGCCAAGATAGTGGACCGTTGAGGGCTCGAGAGACCCAGTACTTC.

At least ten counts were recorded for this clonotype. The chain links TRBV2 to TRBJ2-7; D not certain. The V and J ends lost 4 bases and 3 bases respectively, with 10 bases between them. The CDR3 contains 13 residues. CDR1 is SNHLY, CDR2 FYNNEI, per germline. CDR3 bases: TGTGCCAGCAGTGTGGTGGGAATCTACGAGCAGTACTTC. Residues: CASSVVGIYEQYF. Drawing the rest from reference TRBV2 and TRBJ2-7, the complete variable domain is EPEVTQTPSHQVTQMGQEVILRCVPISNHLYFYWYRQILGQKVEFLVSFYNNEISEKSEIFDDQFSVERPDGSNFTLKIRSTKLEDSAMYFCASSVVGIYEQYFGPGTRLTVT.

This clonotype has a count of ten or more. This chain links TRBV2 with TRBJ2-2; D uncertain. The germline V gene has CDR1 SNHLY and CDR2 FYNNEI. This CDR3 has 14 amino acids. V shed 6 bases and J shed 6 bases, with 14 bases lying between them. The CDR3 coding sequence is TGTGCCAGCAGAAAGGAGCCCGGCCCCGGGGAGCTGTTTTTT. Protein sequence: CASRKEPGPGELFF.

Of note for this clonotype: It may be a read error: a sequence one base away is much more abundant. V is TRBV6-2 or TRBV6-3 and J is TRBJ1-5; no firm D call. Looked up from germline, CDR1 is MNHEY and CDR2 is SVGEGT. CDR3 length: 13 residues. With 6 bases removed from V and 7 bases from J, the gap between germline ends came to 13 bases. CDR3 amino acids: CASSFEQIQPQHF. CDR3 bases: TGTGCCAGCAGCTTCGAACAGATACAGCCCCAGCATTTT.

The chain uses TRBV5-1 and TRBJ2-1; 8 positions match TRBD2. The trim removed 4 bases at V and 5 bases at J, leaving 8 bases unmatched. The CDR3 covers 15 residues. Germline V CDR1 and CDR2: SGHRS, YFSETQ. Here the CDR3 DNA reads TGCGCCAGCAGCCCCCCCGGGACTAGTGACAATGAGCAGTTCTTC. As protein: CASSPPGTSDNEQFF.

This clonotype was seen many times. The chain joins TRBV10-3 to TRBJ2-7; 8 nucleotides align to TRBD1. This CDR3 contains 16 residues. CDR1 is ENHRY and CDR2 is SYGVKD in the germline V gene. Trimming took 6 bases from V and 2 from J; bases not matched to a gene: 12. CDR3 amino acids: CAIRDRVTTRPYEQYF. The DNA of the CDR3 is TGTGCCATCAGGGACAGGGTGACTACTAGACCCTACGAGCAGTACTTC.

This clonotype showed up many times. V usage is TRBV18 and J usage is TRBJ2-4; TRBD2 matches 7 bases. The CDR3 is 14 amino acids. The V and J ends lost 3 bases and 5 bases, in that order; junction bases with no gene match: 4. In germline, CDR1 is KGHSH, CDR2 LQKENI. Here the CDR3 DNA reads TGTGCCAGCTCACCGGGCGCGGGAGAAAACATTCAGTACTTC. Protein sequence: CASSPGAGENIQYF.

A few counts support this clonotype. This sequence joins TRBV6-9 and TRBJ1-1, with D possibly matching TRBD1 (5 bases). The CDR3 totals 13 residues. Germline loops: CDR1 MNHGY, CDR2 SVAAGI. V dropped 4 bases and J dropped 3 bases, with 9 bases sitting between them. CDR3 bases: TGTGCCAGCAGTTCCACGACAGACACTGAAGCTTTCTTT. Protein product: CASSSTTDTEAFF.

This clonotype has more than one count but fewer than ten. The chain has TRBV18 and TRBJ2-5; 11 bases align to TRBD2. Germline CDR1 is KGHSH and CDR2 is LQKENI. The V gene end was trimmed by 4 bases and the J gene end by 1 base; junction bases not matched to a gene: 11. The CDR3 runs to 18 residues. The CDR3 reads CASSLLMTSGTLQETQYF. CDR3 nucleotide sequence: TGTGCCAGCTCACTTTTGATGACTAGCGGGACACTCCAAGAGACCCAGTACTTC.

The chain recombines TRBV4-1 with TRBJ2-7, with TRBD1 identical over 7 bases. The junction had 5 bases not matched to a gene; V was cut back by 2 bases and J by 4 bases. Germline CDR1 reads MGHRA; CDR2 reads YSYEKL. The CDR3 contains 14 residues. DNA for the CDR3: TGCGCCAGCAGCCAACAACAGGGGATTTACGAGCAGTACTTC. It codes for CASSQQQGIYEQYF.